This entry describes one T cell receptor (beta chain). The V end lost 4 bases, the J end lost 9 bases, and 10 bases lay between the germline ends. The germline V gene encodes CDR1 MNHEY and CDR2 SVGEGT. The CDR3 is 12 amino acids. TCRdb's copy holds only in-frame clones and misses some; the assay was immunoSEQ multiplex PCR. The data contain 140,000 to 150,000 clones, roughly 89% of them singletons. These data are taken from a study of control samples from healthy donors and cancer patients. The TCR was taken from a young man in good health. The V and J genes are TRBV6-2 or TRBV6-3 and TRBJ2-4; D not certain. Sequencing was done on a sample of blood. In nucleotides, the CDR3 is TGTGCCAGCAGTTCCACTCCGGCCATTCAGTACTTC. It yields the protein CASSSTPAIQYF.